This T cell receptor beta chain was captured by sequencing in a study of cytomegalovirus exposure and HLA in healthy donors. The PCR made use of 60 Vbeta and 13 Jbeta primers. Libraries were prepared by immunoSEQ multiplex PCR; TCRdb keeps only in-frame clonotypes and omits some of them. The sample includes approximately 100,000 clones, more than 65% of them seen just once. Study-wide findings and caveats: Segments of the TCR beta V type were, in most cases, productive about 90% or about 30% of the time in an earlier analysis. In a later analysis, a missense DCLRE1C variant was linked to TCR beta V- and J-gene trimming. In a later analysis, most CMV-associated TCR beta chains appeared HLA-restricted.

In regard to this clone: The target antigen is unknown.

This TCR came from a woman in her forties or fifties in good health and CMV-seropositive. The sequenced sample was PBMCs.

The DNA of the CDR3 is TGCGCCAGCAGCACAAGGACAGGGGGAAACGGCGAGCAGTACTTC. Protein product: CASSTRTGGNGEQYF. The genes are TRBV5-1 and TRBJ2-7, with 10 nucleotides matching TRBD1. The CDR3 loop spans 15 amino acids. Germline lookup yields CDR1 SGHRS and CDR2 YFSETQ. V gave up 4 bases and J gave up 6 bases; unmatched junction bases: 10.